In its sample, the clone carrying this TCR beta chain was seen once. This sample stems from a study of blood T cell repertoires in COVID-19. Study overall: Acute and convalescent COVID-19 samples came from the United States, Italy and Spain. The analysed material was cDNA or gDNA that came from T cells, B-cell-depleted T cells, or PBMCs.

Unmatched junction bases numbered 10, after V lost 2 bases and J lost 9 bases. The CDR3 extends over 16 amino acids. Germline loops: CDR1 KGHSH, CDR2 LQKENI. In the authors' workflow: Amplification with reference gene primers provided the estimates of nucleated cell counts. The method was immunoSEQ multiplex PCR; TCRdb's version includes in-frame clones alone and lacks a portion of them. That table is the source of V, J and clone size, and D and trimming were worked out from the DNA. The table lists about 53,000 clones, approximately 90% of them singletons. The sequence was obtained from a man aged 45-65 years with acute or convalescent COVID-19. The sample comprised peripheral blood. J is TRBJ2-1 and V is TRBV18, with 10 nucleotides matching TRBD2. CDR3 sequence: CASSPGELAGFGEQFF. Here the CDR3 DNA reads TGTGCCAGCTCACCAGGCGAACTAGCGGGATTCGGTGAGCAGTTCTTC.